These T cell receptor beta chains were read from a single sample in a study of early T cells in non-severe SARS-CoV-2 infection. TCRdb reprocessed the 5' RACE reads with MiXCR, giving one entry per CDR3 protein. The sample consists of about 52,000 distinct CDR3 sequences, roughly 8.2% of them appearing once. The sample consisted of whole blood. These receptors were obtained from an adult who was a healthcare worker with PCR-confirmed SARS-CoV-2 infection or an uninfected control (not recorded which). Each CDR3 is given with its conserved first and last residue. The D gene is left open where the match is weak. Where a row states a size, it is once, few, many or the class of an expanded clone; other rows omit it.

abundance,d_gene,v_gene,j_gene,CDR3nt,CDR3aa
few,-,TRBV11-2,TRBJ1-1,TGTGCCAGCAGCTTATCCCTGAGCACTGAAGCTTTCTTT,CASSLSLSTEAFF
few,TRBD2,TRBV20-1,TRBJ2-3,TGCAGTGCTAGAGATCCTTGGGAGGGCCCCACAGATACGCAGTATTTT,CSARDPWEGPTDTQYF
many,-,TRBV20-1,TRBJ1-5,TGCAGTGCTGCCCGAGGACAGTATAGCAATCAGCCCCAGCATTTT,CSAARGQYSNQPQHF
-,-,TRBV5-5,TRBJ2-5,TGTGCCAGCAGCGACCACCAAGAGACCCAGTACTTC,CASSDHQETQYF
once,TRBD2,TRBV4-1,TRBJ2-7,TGCGCCAGCAGCCACCATTTTAGCGGGGGACAATACGAGCAGTACTTC,CASSHHFSGGQYEQYF
few,TRBD1,TRBV18,TRBJ1-1,TGTGCCAGCTCACCGGGACAGGGCACTGAAGCTTTCTTT,CASSPGQGTEAFF
few,TRBD2,TRBV2,TRBJ2-3,TGTGCCAGCAGATCGACCAGGACTAGCGGGCTCCGAGTAGGGGATACGCAGTATTTT,CASRSTRTSGLRVGDTQYF
few,-,TRBV11-2,TRBJ2-7,TGTGCCAGCAGCTTAGAGTTGGGTAGCCCCTACGAGCAGTACTTC,CASSLELGSPYEQYF
-,-,TRBV20-1,TRBJ2-7,TGCAGTGCTAGAGTGTTGCGGAGCTACGAGCAGTACTTC,CSARVLRSYEQYF
-,TRBD1,TRBV18,TRBJ1-5,TGTGCCAGCTCACCAACAGGGGGCAATCAGCCCCAGCATTTT,CASSPTGGNQPQHF
few,TRBD2,TRBV5-1,TRBJ2-1,TGCGCCAGCAGCTTGACTAGCGGGAGAGGCAATGAGCAGTTCTTC,CASSLTSGRGNEQFF
many,-,TRBV20-1,TRBJ2-5,TGCAGTGCTAGTCACACGGAAGAGACCCAGTACTTC,CSASHTEETQYF
-,TRBD1,TRBV28,TRBJ2-7,TGTGCCAGCACCCCGGGACAGGGGTTCTACGAGCAGTACTTC,CASTPGQGFYEQYF
few,-,TRBV5-4,TRBJ2-3,TGTGCCAGCAGCTTGGGGCAGAACACAGATACGCAGTATTTT,CASSLGQNTDTQYF
many,-,TRBV13,TRBJ2-7,TGTGCCAGCAGCGCGGGGCTCTCCTACGAGCAGTACTTC,CASSAGLSYEQYF
few,-,TRBV20-1,TRBJ2-7,TGCAGTGCCTCGAACCTGGACTTTTCCTACGAGCAGTACTTC,CSASNLDFSYEQYF
many,TRBD1,TRBV28,TRBJ1-4,TGTGCCAGCAGTACAGGGGTAGAAGAAAAACTGTTTTTT,CASSTGVEEKLFF
-,-,TRBV10-3,TRBJ2-3,TGTGCCATCAGTGTCGGAAGCACAGATACGCAGTATTTT,CAISVGSTDTQYF
large,-,TRBV27,TRBJ2-5,TGTGCCAGCAGTTCCACAGGGACCTGGGGAGAGACCCAGTACTTC,CASSSTGTWGETQYF
-,-,TRBV14,TRBJ1-6,TGTGCCAGCAGCCAAATTGACAGTTTGAATTCACCCCTCCACTTT,CASSQIDSLNSPLHF
many,TRBD1,TRBV29-1,TRBJ2-4,TGCAGCGCTATACAGGGGAACATTCAGTACTTC,CSAIQGNIQYF
few,TRBD2,TRBV28,TRBJ2-2,TGTGCCAGCAGTCCCGGACTAGCGGGATTTAACACCGGGGAGCTGTTTTTT,CASSPGLAGFNTGELFF
-,TRBD1,TRBV7-8,TRBJ1-6,TGTGCCAGCAGGCCTACACCGACAGGGAGTATAGAGAATTCACCCCTCCACTTT,CASRPTPTGSIENSPLHF
-,-,TRBV4-1,TRBJ2-5,TGCGCCAGCAGCCACCAGGGGCGCCCGGACGGTCGAGAGACCCAGTACTTC,CASSHQGRPDGRETQYF
-,-,TRBV18,TRBJ2-2,TGTGCCAGCTCACCAGGTACCGCGAACACCGGGGAGCTGTTTTTT,CASSPGTANTGELFF
-,-,TRBV6-2/TRBV6-3,TRBJ2-7,TGTGCCAGCAGTTACTCGATCCGGGTTCCCTCCTACGAGCAGTACTTC,CASSYSIRVPSYEQYF
few,TRBD2,TRBV12-3/TRBV12-4,TRBJ2-2,TGTGCCAGCAACAGCGGGACCTCGAACACCGGGGAGCTGTTTTTT,CASNSGTSNTGELFF
many,-,TRBV4-2,TRBJ2-2,TGTGCCAGCAGCCAAGGGACGGTCGGGGAGCTGTTTTTT,CASSQGTVGELFF
-,-,TRBV7-9,TRBJ2-1,TGTGCCAGCAGCTTTGGTGCGGGGTCTGAGCAGTTCTTC,CASSFGAGSEQFF
many,TRBD2,TRBV6-1,TRBJ2-5,TGTGCCAGCAGAGGTGGGCTAGCGGGCGCCCAAGAGACCCAGTACTTC,CASRGGLAGAQETQYF
-,-,TRBV21-1,TRBJ2-1,TGTGCCAGCAGCAGGGGGACTAGCGGGAGTTCTTGGGAGCAGTTCTTC,CASSRGTSGSSWEQFF
many,-,TRBV13,TRBJ2-7,TGTGCCAGCAGTCTCCCCGGCCGAGGCGAGCAGTACTTC,CASSLPGRGEQYF
many,-,TRBV24-1,TRBJ1-2,TGTGCCACCAGGGACAGACCTTTTCGCTACACCTTC,CATRDRPFRYTF
few,-,TRBV5-6,TRBJ2-7,TGTGCCAGCAGCTTGAAACGAGAGTGGGCTTACGAGCAGTACTTC,CASSLKREWAYEQYF
few,-,TRBV11-3,TRBJ2-5,TGTGCCAGCAGCTTGACGGGAAAGGAGACCCAGTACTTC,CASSLTGKETQYF
-,TRBD2,TRBV4-2,TRBJ2-3,TGTGCCAGCAGCCGAAGTCCGGCTAGCGGGGGGGCCAAAGATACGCAGTATTTT,CASSRSPASGGAKDTQYF
many,-,TRBV4-1,TRBJ1-6,TGCGCCAGCAGCCAAGGAATAGGGATATCTTATAATTCACCCCTCCACTTT,CASSQGIGISYNSPLHF
-,-,TRBV11-3,TRBJ2-1,TGTGCCAGCAGCCCGAGGTCGGGTGGGAATGAGCAGTTCTTC,CASSPRSGGNEQFF
-,-,TRBV2,TRBJ2-3,TGTGCCACCAATCCGGGACCCTCCACAGATACGCAGTATTTT,CATNPGPSTDTQYF
many,-,TRBV19,TRBJ1-5,TGTGCCAGTGGGCCCCGGACTAGCAATCAGCCCCAGCATTTT,CASGPRTSNQPQHF
many,-,TRBV20-1,TRBJ2-7,TGCAGTGCTAGGCAGAATCAGGGTGGAGAGCAGTACTTC,CSARQNQGGEQYF
few,-,TRBV27,TRBJ2-5,TGTGCCAGCAGTTTTGGCCGATTCGGCCAGCAAGAGACCCAGTACTTC,CASSFGRFGQQETQYF
many,-,TRBV9,TRBJ2-1,TGTGCCAGCAACTCAGGGACCTACAATGAGCAGTTCTTC,CASNSGTYNEQFF
many,-,TRBV7-8,TRBJ1-1,TGTGCCAGCAGACAGGGATTAGGGACTGAAGCTTTCTTT,CASRQGLGTEAFF
many,-,TRBV4-1,TRBJ2-7,TGCGCCAGCAGCCAAGATGCCGGGGGATCATCCTACGAGCAGTACTTC,CASSQDAGGSSYEQYF
-,-,TRBV29-1,TRBJ1-1,TGCAGCGTAGGTATGAACACTGAAGCTTTCTTT,CSVGMNTEAFF
many,-,TRBV20-1,TRBJ2-1,TGCAGTGCTAGAGATCTGGCATCCGAGCAGTTCTTC,CSARDLASEQFF
-,-,TRBV6-6,TRBJ2-3,TGTGCCAGCACGGGGTTCAGGACAGATACGCAGTATTTT,CASTGFRTDTQYF
few,-,TRBV11-2,TRBJ2-1,TGTGCCAGCAGCTCGATGACACTGGTCAATGAGCAGTTCTTC,CASSSMTLVNEQFF
-,-,TRBV2,TRBJ2-6,TGTGCCAGCAGTGGTGACAGGAGGGTTGGGGCCAACGTCCTGACTTTC,CASSGDRRVGANVLTF
-,-,TRBV6-5,TRBJ1-5,TGTGCCAGGATCAGGGGTCTGAATCAGCCCCAGCATTTT,CARIRGLNQPQHF
few,-,TRBV14,TRBJ1-1,TGTGCCAGCAGCCAAGATCCGGGGTGGGGCACTGAAGCTTTCTTT,CASSQDPGWGTEAFF
few,TRBD2,TRBV7-6,TRBJ2-7,TGTGCCAGCAGCCTCACCCGGACTAGCGGGAGTGAGCAGTACTTC,CASSLTRTSGSEQYF
few,-,TRBV6-1,TRBJ2-4,TGTGCCAGCAGTGAAGGGACGGCCCTCATTCAGTACTTC,CASSEGTALIQYF
many,TRBD2,TRBV20-1,TRBJ2-1,TGCAGTGCTAGAGAGCGGCGGGACTATGACAATGAGCAGTTCTTC,CSARERRDYDNEQFF
many,TRBD2,TRBV12-3/TRBV12-4,TRBJ2-3,TGTGCCAGCAGCACCCCCCGGACTAGCGGCCTCACAGATACGCAGTATTTT,CASSTPRTSGLTDTQYF
many,TRBD2,TRBV27,TRBJ2-3,TGTGCCAGCAGTTGGGCAGCGGGAGGACCGGATACGCAGTATTTT,CASSWAAGGPDTQYF
-,TRBD1,TRBV5-1,TRBJ1-1,TGCGCCAGCAGCGAGTTAGGAACGGGACAGGGCACTGAAGCTTTCTTT,CASSELGTGQGTEAFF
many,-,TRBV20-1,TRBJ2-3,TGCAGTGCTATGAGGACAGATACGCAGTATTTT,CSAMRTDTQYF
many,-,TRBV4-2,TRBJ2-7,TGTGCCAGCAGCCAAGATAGGGCGGTCTACGAGCAGTACTTC,CASSQDRAVYEQYF